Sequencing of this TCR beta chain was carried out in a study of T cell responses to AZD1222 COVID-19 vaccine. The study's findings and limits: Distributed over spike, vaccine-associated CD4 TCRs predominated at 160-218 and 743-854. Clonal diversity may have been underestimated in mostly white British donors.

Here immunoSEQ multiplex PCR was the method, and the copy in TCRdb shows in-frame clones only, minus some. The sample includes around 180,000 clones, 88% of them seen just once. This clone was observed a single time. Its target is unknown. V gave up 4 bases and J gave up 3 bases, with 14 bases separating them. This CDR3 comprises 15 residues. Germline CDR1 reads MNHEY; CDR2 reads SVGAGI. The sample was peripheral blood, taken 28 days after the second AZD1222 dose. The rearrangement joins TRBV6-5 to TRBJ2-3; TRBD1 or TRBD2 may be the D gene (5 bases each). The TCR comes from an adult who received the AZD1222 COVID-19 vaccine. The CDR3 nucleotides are TGTGCCAGCAGTTCCCCGGGGCAAGGTACAGATACGCAGTATTTT. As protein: CASSSPGQGTDTQYF.